What follows is one T cell receptor (beta chain) and its context. Its antigen is not identified. The germline V gene has CDR1 SGHVS and CDR2 FQNEAQ. Trimming took off 1 base at V and 10 bases at J, with 10 bases between the two ends. The CDR3 is 13 amino acids. The entry originates in a study of graft-versus-host responses after intestinal transplantation. Findings and caveats of the study: Some GvH clones were seen earlier in gut or blood, suggesting intestinal origin.

Clones were sequenced by immunoSEQ multiplex PCR, and TCRdb holds only the in-frame ones, with some missing. The repertoire includes 77,000 or so clones, about 94% of them detected once, and over 0.45% sits in the top ten. The chain uses TRBV7-8 and TRBJ1-4; TRBD1 might be the D (6 bases). The sequence was obtained from a human donor who received an intestinal transplant. The specimen comprised unstimulated CD8+ T cells sorted from spleen or lymph node cells, sampled before intestinal transplant. CDR3: CASSLEGGGKLFF. The CDR3 DNA reads TGTGCCAGCAGCTTAGAAGGGGGGGGAAAACTGTTTTTT.